One sample yielded the 8 T cell receptor beta chains listed below, sequenced in a study of CD8 T cells in ankylosing spondylitis. Whole-study findings and limits: A motif of eight highly homologous TCR beta variants was seen as apparently characteristic of ankylosing spondylitis blood.

TCRdb ran MiXCR on the 5' RACE reads and lists one entry per CDR3 protein. The data show fewer than 550,000 distinct CDR3 sequences, with roughly 5.2% seen just once and around 3.4% held by the top ten. Their cognate antigens are unknown. The sequenced material came from blood, either unsorted or a sorted T cell fraction (not recorded which). The receptors shown here come from a male donor with ankylosing spondylitis.

This clonotype occurred many times. V and J are TRBV10-3 and TRBJ2-5; D might be TRBD1 (6 bases). The CDR3 extends over 15 amino acids. The germline V gene has CDR1 ENHRY and CDR2 SYGVKD. Trimming removed 4 bases at V and 5 bases at J, with 17 bases between. Here the CDR3 DNA reads TGTGCCATCAGTGGGAAGGGAGCTAGGGGGGAGACCCAGTACTTC. It encodes CAISGKGARGETQYF.

This clonotype was seen only a few times. This chain uses TRBV19 with TRBJ2-1; 10 bases match TRBD2. This CDR3 has 16 residues. Germline CDR1 is LNHDA and CDR2 is SQIVND (reference sequence). J lost 5 bases, V lost 2 bases, and 6 bases had no gene match. The CDR3 is CASSIRGLADHNEQFF. The CDR3 DNA reads as TGTGCCAGTAGTATACGCGGACTAGCGGACCACAATGAGCAGTTCTTC.

This clonotype was found many times. The V gene is TRBV7-2, the J gene TRBJ1-5, with a possible D match to TRBD1 (6 bases). Looked up from germline, CDR1 is SGHTA and CDR2 is FQGNSA. Trimming took 4 bases from V and 5 from J, leaving 18 bases between them. The CDR3 has 16 residues. As DNA, the CDR3 is TGTGCCAGCAGCTCCTTCACAGGGAATTCCCATCAGCCCCAGCATTTT. This translates into CASSSFTGNSHQPQHF.

This clonotype has ten or more counts. The genes are TRBV20-1 and TRBJ2-4, with D tentatively TRBD1 (7 bases). The CDR3 consists of 14 residues. Germline values: CDR1 DFQATT, CDR2 SNEGSKA (reference sequence). The V gene lost 5 bases and the J gene lost 0 bases, with 11 bases spanning the gap. CDR3 amino acids: CSAGGTVAKNIQYF. The DNA for the CDR3 is TGCAGTGCTGGAGGGACAGTAGCCAAAAACATTCAGTACTTC.

This clonotype appeared many times. The chain combines TRBV7-9 with TRBJ2-7, with D tentatively TRBD1 (6 bases). V shed 6 bases and J shed 0 bases, with 15 bases lying between them. Germline CDR1 reads SEHNR; CDR2 reads FQNEAQ (reference sequence). This CDR3 spans 15 amino acids. This CDR3 is CASSHDRRSSYEQYF. CDR3 sequence (DNA): TGTGCCAGCAGTCACGACAGGAGGAGCTCCTACGAGCAGTACTTC.

At least ten counts were recorded for this clonotype. The V and J genes are TRBV9 and TRBJ1-5, with unresolved D. The germline CDR1 and CDR2 sequences are SGDLS and YYNGEE. The CDR3 sequence is 12 residues long. Deletions cut 2 bases from V and 6 bases from J, with 6 bases between. CDR3: CASSVGFQPQHF. Here the CDR3 DNA reads TGTGCCAGCAGCGTTGGATTTCAGCCCCAGCATTTT.

This clonotype was observed many times. V and J are TRBV9 and TRBJ2-3; 11 nucleotides agree with TRBD2. After removal of 4 bases from V and 5 bases from J, the junction contained 3 bases not matched to a gene. Germline values: CDR1 SGDLS, CDR2 YYNGEE. This CDR3 spans 14 amino acids. In nucleotides, the CDR3 is TGTGCCAGCAGCCTTAGCGGGGGGGAAGATACGCAGTATTTT. Amino acids: CASSLSGGEDTQYF.

This clonotype was seen many times. The chain employs TRBV24-1 and TRBJ2-1, with D possibly being TRBD2 (5 bases). The length of the CDR3 is 13 residues. V was clipped by 5 bases and J by 8 bases, with 12 bases between them. From germline, CDR1 is KGHDR and CDR2 SFDVKD. This CDR3 is CATSGDSADEQFF. The DNA for the CDR3 is TGTGCCACCAGTGGGGATAGCGCGGATGAGCAGTTCTTC.